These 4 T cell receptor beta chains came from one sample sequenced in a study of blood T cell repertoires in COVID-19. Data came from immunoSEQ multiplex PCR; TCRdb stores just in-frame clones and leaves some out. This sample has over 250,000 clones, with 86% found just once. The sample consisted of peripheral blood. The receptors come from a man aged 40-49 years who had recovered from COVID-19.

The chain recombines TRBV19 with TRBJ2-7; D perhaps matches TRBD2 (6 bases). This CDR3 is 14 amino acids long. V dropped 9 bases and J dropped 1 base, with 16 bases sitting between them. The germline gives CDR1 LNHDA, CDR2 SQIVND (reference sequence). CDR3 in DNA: TGTGCCAGAGGTGGCGGGACGGAATCCTACGAGCAGTACTTC. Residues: CARGGGTESYEQYF.

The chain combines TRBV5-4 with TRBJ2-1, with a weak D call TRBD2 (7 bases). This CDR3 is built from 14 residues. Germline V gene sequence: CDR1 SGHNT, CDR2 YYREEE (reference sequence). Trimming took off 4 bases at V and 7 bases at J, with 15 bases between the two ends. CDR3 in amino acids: CASSARGAENEQFF. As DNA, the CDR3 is TGTGCCAGCAGCGCCCGGGGGGCCGAGAATGAGCAGTTCTTC.

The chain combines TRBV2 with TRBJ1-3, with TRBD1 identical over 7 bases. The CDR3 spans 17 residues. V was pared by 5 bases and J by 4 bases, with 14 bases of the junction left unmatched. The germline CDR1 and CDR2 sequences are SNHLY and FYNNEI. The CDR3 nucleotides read TGTGCCAGCAGTCCGGTTTCAGGGGGAGGCCCCGGAAACACCATATATTTT. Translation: CASSPVSGGGPGNTIYF.

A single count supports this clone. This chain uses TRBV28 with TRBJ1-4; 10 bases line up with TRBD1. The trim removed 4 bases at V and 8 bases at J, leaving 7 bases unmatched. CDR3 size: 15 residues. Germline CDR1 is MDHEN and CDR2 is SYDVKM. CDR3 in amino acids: CASSSSTGGREKLFF. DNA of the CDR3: TGTGCCAGCAGTTCGTCGACAGGGGGCCGAGAAAAACTGTTTTTT.